These 22 T cell receptor beta chains came from one sample sequenced in a study of blood T cells in healthy people across ages. Through a sample-barcoded 5' primer and a J-beta primer mix, a second PCR was run for 7 to 11 cycles. Each CDR3 protein gets one entry after TCRdb re-called the 5' RACE reads with MiXCR. The table shows roughly 790,000 distinct CDR3 sequences, with roughly 43% occurring only once. The sample consisted of blood. These receptors came from a woman in her sixties in good health.

The chain is built from TRBV12-3 or TRBV12-4 and TRBJ1-1, with 8 bases that match TRBD1. The CDR3 is 14 amino acids. V shed 8 bases, J shed 5 bases, and the junction held 10 bases outside the gene matches. The CDR3 spells CASGDRGMRTEAFF. The CDR3 DNA sequence: TGTGCCAGCGGCGACAGGGGCATGCGGACTGAAGCTTTCTTT.

The J gene is TRBJ2-1, the V gene TRBV5-4, with 14 bases lining up with TRBD2. Germline assignment: CDR1 SGHNT and CDR2 YYREEE (reference sequence). After removal of 1 base from V and 9 bases from J, the junction contained 6 bases not matched to a gene. This CDR3 contains 16 residues. The CDR3 DNA is TGTGCCAGCAGCTTGCAGTCGGGACTAGCGGGAGTTGAGCAGTTCTTC. Its translation: CASSLQSGLAGVEQFF.

Concerning this clonotype itself: A much larger clone sits a single nucleotide away, making a read error possible. The chain combines TRBV5-4 with TRBJ2-7; 10 bases are shared with TRBD2. The J call may be incorrect, as the DNA end agrees better with TRBJ2-5. CDR1 and CDR2 (germline): SGHNT, YYREEE (reference sequence). The CDR3 is 15 residues long. CDR3 amino acids: CANSSGLANKETQYF. The CDR3 nucleotides read TGTGCCAACAGCTCGGGACTAGCGAACAAAGAGACCCAGTACTTC.

This rearrangement joins TRBV18 to TRBJ1-1; D possibly corresponds to TRBD1 (5 bases). Germline loops: CDR1 KGHSH, CDR2 LQKENI. V was pared by 1 base and J by 2 bases, with 11 bases between. There are 15 residues in the CDR3. The DNA of the CDR3 is TGTGCCAGCTCACCACTTGGGGCGGCCAACACTGAAGCTTTCTTT. Amino acids: CASSPLGAANTEAFF.

As to this clonotype: Compared with germline, one end of the junction differs, possibly owing to a read error. V usage is TRBV3-1 and J usage is TRBJ2-7, with 8 bases matching TRBD2. Looked up from germline, CDR1 is LGHDT and CDR2 is YNNKEL (reference sequence). The CDR3 extends over 14 amino acids. CDR3 sequence reads: CASRQAGVMNEQYF. The CDR3 coding sequence is TGTGCCAGCAGGCAAGCGGGAGTAATGAACGAGCAGTACTTC.

The chain links TRBV12-3 or TRBV12-4 to TRBJ1-1, with D maybe TRBD1 (5 bases). V was cut by 3 bases and J by 6 bases, with 17 bases left in between. This CDR3 spans 15 amino acids. CDR3 sequence (DNA): TGTGCCAGCAGTTTCGTTTTTGGGGCGGGTTCTGAAGCTTTCTTT. Its protein is CASSFVFGAGSEAFF.

This clonotype has at least ten counts. The V gene is TRBV7-8, the J gene TRBJ2-4, with D tentatively TRBD1 (6 bases). Germline-derived CDR1 and CDR2 are SGHVS and FQNEAQ. This CDR3 comprises 13 residues. Trimming took off 2 bases at V and 9 bases at J, with 11 bases between the two ends. The CDR3 sequence is CASSLQGLGIQYF. DNA of the CDR3: TGTGCCAGCAGCTTACAGGGGTTGGGCATTCAGTACTTC.

In this sample, this clonotype turned up many times. The CDR3 coding sequence is TGTGCCAGCAGCTTAGCTCCAAATGGCTACGAGCAGTACTTC. Translated: CASSLAPNGYEQYF. This sequence joins TRBV11-1 and TRBJ2-7; the D is unclear. The CDR3 spans 14 residues. The V gene's germline CDR1 is SGHAT and CDR2 FQDESV (reference sequence). Trimming stripped 0 bases from V and 3 bases from J, with 9 bases between.

The genes are TRBV10-3 and TRBJ2-1; D gene ambiguous. Germline loops: CDR1 ENHRY, CDR2 SYGVKD. V was pared by 1 base and J by 6 bases, with 4 bases between. The CDR3 loop spans 12 amino acids. CDR3 nucleotide sequence: TGTGCCATCAGTGAGTATGCCAATGAGCAGTTCTTC. Its translation: CAISEYANEQFF.

This clonotype was picked up a small number of times. The chain couples TRBV20-1 to TRBJ1-2, with 10 bases matching TRBD1. Germline V gene lookup returns CDR1 DFQATT and CDR2 SNEGSKA (reference sequence). V trimming: 3 bases; J trimming: 2 bases; junction bases outside the gene matches: 3. CDR3 length equals 14 residues. The DNA for the CDR3 is TGCAGTGCTAGGGGACAGGGGATCAACTATGGCTACACCTTC. Protein product: CSARGQGINYGYTF.

The chain is built from TRBV3-1 and TRBJ2-3; D may be TRBD2 (6 bases). V was shortened by 0 bases and J by 2 bases, with 6 bases between the two germline ends. Germline CDR1 reads LGHDT; CDR2 reads YNNKEL (reference sequence). The CDR3 totals 14 residues. The CDR3 sequence: CASSQERDTDTQYF. The CDR3 DNA follows: TGTGCCAGCAGCCAAGAGCGGGACACAGATACGCAGTATTTT.

Note on this clonotype: Relative to the germline gene, one junction end is altered; a read error may explain this. The rearrangement uses TRBV20-1 and TRBJ2-3; 7 bases are shared with TRBD1. This CDR3 comprises 15 residues. Germline CDR1 and CDR2: DFQATT and SNEGSKA (reference sequence). The CDR3 DNA reads TGCGGTGCTAGAGAACCACAGGGGAACACAGATACGCAGTATTTT. Protein sequence: CGAREPQGNTDTQYF.

This clonotype appeared many times. This chain connects TRBV29-1 to TRBJ2-1, with TRBD1 identical over 8 bases. CDR1 is SQVTM and CDR2 is ANQGSEA in the germline V gene. The CDR3 extends over 13 amino acids. The junction had 2 bases not matched to a gene; V was cut back by 4 bases and J by 3 bases. The CDR3 DNA follows: TGCAGCGTTGGTGGACAGGGCTACAATGAGCAGTTCTTC. It specifies CSVGGQGYNEQFF.

This clonotype was counted a few times. This chain connects TRBV3-1 to TRBJ2-7, with D possibly TRBD1 on 6 matching bases. Trimming removed 1 base at V and 0 bases at J, with 10 bases between. The V gene's germline CDR1 is LGHDT and CDR2 YNNKEL (reference sequence). This CDR3 has 15 residues. CDR3 DNA: TGTGCCAGCAGCCAAGCGACAGGATTCTCCTACGAGCAGTACTTC. This codes for CASSQATGFSYEQYF.

This clonotype has only a few counts. V is TRBV2 and J is TRBJ2-7; no definite D call. Germline V gene sequence: CDR1 SNHLY, CDR2 FYNNEI. Trimming left V 2 bases short and J 1 base short, with 3 bases between. This CDR3 has 12 amino acids. This CDR3 reads CASSERSYEQYF. The CDR3 DNA follows: TGTGCCAGCAGTGAACGGTCCTACGAGCAGTACTTC.

The chain recombines TRBV12-3 or TRBV12-4 with TRBJ2-3; D may match TRBD1 or TRBD2 (5 bases each). V was trimmed by 4 bases and J by 2 bases, leaving 7 bases between them. The CDR3 contains 13 residues. This chain's CDR3 is CASSWGFTDTQYF. CDR3 nucleotide sequence: TGTGCCAGCAGTTGGGGGTTCACAGATACGCAGTATTTT.

This rearrangement joins TRBV18 to TRBJ2-1; the match to TRBD2 covers 8 bases. Unmatched junction bases numbered 17, after V lost 4 bases and J lost 0 bases. This CDR3 contains 20 residues. Per germline, CDR1 KGHSH and CDR2 LQKENI. The chain's CDR3 is CASSLAGTSGRTSSYNEQFF. The CDR3 DNA follows: TGTGCCAGCTCACTGGCGGGGACCAGCGGGAGAACTAGCTCCTACAATGAGCAGTTCTTC.

The rearrangement links TRBV6-1 to TRBJ2-1; the match to TRBD2 covers 12 bases. The length of the CDR3 is 17 residues. Germline loops: CDR1 MNHNS, CDR2 SASEGT. Trimming at V came to 6 bases and at J to 8 bases, leaving 14 bases not matched to a gene. CDR3 nucleotide sequence: TGTGCCAGCAGGCCGTCTAGCGGGGGGGGCCCGATACATGAGCAGTTCTTC. Protein: CASRPSSGGGPIHEQFF.

This clonotype has just a few counts. The V and J genes are TRBV20-1 and TRBJ2-6; D ambiguous. Looked up from germline, CDR1 is DFQATT and CDR2 is SNEGSKA (reference sequence). V dropped 3 bases and J dropped 0 bases, with 9 bases sitting between them. The CDR3 is 15 amino acids. The CDR3 region is CSARFIGSGANVLTF. The CDR3 DNA is TGCAGTGCTAGGTTCATCGGCTCTGGGGCCAACGTCCTGACTTTC.

Points on this clonotype: The CDR3 does not end in the conserved phenylalanine or tryptophan, so this is likely a read error. V gene TRBV6-2 or TRBV6-3 combines with J gene TRBJ2-3, with a tentative D call TRBD2 (5 bases). CDR3 size: 15 residues. The germline CDR1 and CDR2 sequences are MNHEY and SVGEGT. V was pared by 10 bases and J by 0 bases, with 17 bases between. The CDR3 here is CATFPWESSTDTQYY. The CDR3 DNA reads TGTGCCACCTTCCCTTGGGAGTCTAGCACAGATACGCAGTATTAT.

The rearrangement links TRBV12-3 or TRBV12-4 to TRBJ2-1; 8 bases line up with TRBD2. V lost 7 bases, J lost 5 bases, and 7 bases stayed unmatched. CDR3 length: 14 residues. The CDR3: CASTTAGVDNEQFF. In nucleotides, the CDR3 is TGTGCCAGCACAACAGCGGGGGTCGACAATGAGCAGTTCTTC.

The V call is TRBV9, the J call TRBJ2-3; TRBD1 is a possible D gene (6 bases). Trimming removed 0 bases at V and 2 bases at J, with 13 bases between. This CDR3 comprises 16 residues. In germline, CDR1 is SGDLS, CDR2 YYNGEE. CDR3 protein: CASSVAEGHPTDTQYF. As DNA, the CDR3 is TGTGCCAGCAGCGTAGCTGAGGGACACCCCACAGATACGCAGTATTTT.